A selection of T cell receptor beta chains follows, all from one sample in a study of blood T cell repertoires in COVID-19. The protocol was immunoSEQ multiplex PCR, while the TCRdb copy is restricted to in-frame clones and leaves out a portion. The repertoire consists of approximately 480,000 clones, with roughly nine tenths occurring once and the leading ten covering roughly 0.92%. The specimen was peripheral blood. The receptors come from a man in his late teens or twenties with COVID-19, enrolled during active disease. The CDR3 runs from the conserved cysteine through the conserved F or W. The D gene is left open where the match is weak. Where a row states a size, it is once, few, many or the class of an expanded clone; other rows omit it.

j_call: TRBJ2-1; clone_size: NA; d_call: TRBD2; v_call: TRBV15; cdr3_aa: CATSREPGTSHEQFF; cdr3_nt: TGTGCCACCAGCAGAGAACCCGGGACTAGCCATGAGCAGTTCTTC
j_call: TRBJ2-5; clone_size: NA; d_call: TRBD1; v_call: TRBV5-4; cdr3_aa: CASSLVTGGAETQYF; cdr3_nt: TGTGCCAGCAGCTTGGTGACAGGGGGCGCGGAGACCCAGTACTTC
j_call: TRBJ2-1; clone_size: once; d_call: TRBD2; v_call: TRBV19; cdr3_aa: CASRLTSGYNEQFF; cdr3_nt: TGTGCCAGTAGACTGACTAGCGGTTACAATGAGCAGTTCTTC
j_call: TRBJ2-7; clone_size: NA; d_call: TRBD1; v_call: TRBV7-9; cdr3_aa: CASSSPMGQYRYEQYF; cdr3_nt: TGTGCCAGCAGCTCGCCGATGGGACAGTATAGATACGAGCAGTACTTC
j_call: TRBJ2-7; clone_size: NA; d_call: NA; v_call: TRBV7-8; cdr3_aa: CASSLLRELSYEQYF; cdr3_nt: TGTGCCAGCAGCTTACTACGGGAGTTATCCTACGAGCAGTACTTC
j_call: TRBJ1-5; clone_size: NA; d_call: NA; v_call: TRBV30; cdr3_aa: CAWSDGQTASNQPQHF; cdr3_nt: TGTGCCTGGTCCGACGGACAGACAGCCAGCAATCAGCCCCAGCATTTT
j_call: TRBJ1-2; clone_size: NA; d_call: TRBD1; v_call: TRBV12-5; cdr3_aa: CASGLVMRDRHNYGYTF; cdr3_nt: TGTGCTAGTGGTTTGGTAATGAGGGACAGGCATAACTATGGCTACACCTTC
j_call: TRBJ2-1; clone_size: NA; d_call: TRBD2; v_call: TRBV5-5; cdr3_aa: CASSLTLGGGYNEQFF; cdr3_nt: TGTGCCAGCAGCTTGACCCTTGGGGGAGGGTACAATGAGCAGTTCTTC
j_call: TRBJ1-1; clone_size: NA; d_call: TRBD1; v_call: TRBV19; cdr3_aa: CASQDRVNTEAFF; cdr3_nt: TGTGCCAGTCAGGACAGGGTGAACACTGAAGCTTTCTTT
j_call: TRBJ1-4; clone_size: NA; d_call: NA; v_call: TRBV5-1; cdr3_aa: CASSLTNREGEKLFF; cdr3_nt: TGCGCCAGCAGCTTAACTAACAGGGAAGGTGAAAAACTGTTTTTT
j_call: TRBJ1-3; clone_size: NA; d_call: NA; v_call: TRBV19; cdr3_aa: CASSMDRFSGNTIYF; cdr3_nt: TGTGCCAGTAGCATGGACAGATTCTCTGGAAACACCATATATTTT
j_call: TRBJ2-7; clone_size: NA; d_call: NA; v_call: TRBV2; cdr3_aa: CASGGNLFYEQYF; cdr3_nt: TGTGCCAGCGGAGGGAACCTATTTTACGAGCAGTACTTC
j_call: TRBJ2-5; clone_size: NA; d_call: TRBD2; v_call: TRBV9; cdr3_aa: CASSVEGLAEGGETQYF; cdr3_nt: TGTGCCAGCAGCGTAGAGGGACTAGCGGAGGGGGGAGAGACCCAGTACTTC
j_call: TRBJ2-2; clone_size: once; d_call: TRBD1; v_call: TRBV19; cdr3_aa: CASSIKRQGIGTGELFF; cdr3_nt: TGTGCCAGTAGTATTAAGCGACAGGGTATCGGGACCGGGGAGCTGTTTTTT
j_call: TRBJ1-5; clone_size: NA; d_call: NA; v_call: TRBV10-2; cdr3_aa: CASSHPPRGKSQPQHF; cdr3_nt: TGCGCCAGCAGCCACCCCCCGAGGGGGAAAAGTCAGCCCCAGCATTTT
j_call: TRBJ1-6; clone_size: NA; d_call: NA; v_call: TRBV27; cdr3_aa: CASRIDSSSSPLHF; cdr3_nt: TGTGCCAGCAGGATAGACAGTTCCAGTTCACCCCTCCACTTT
j_call: TRBJ2-6; clone_size: NA; d_call: NA; v_call: TRBV5-1; cdr3_aa: CASSSSGVGGANVLTF; cdr3_nt: TGCGCCAGCAGCTCCTCAGGGGTCGGCGGGGCCAACGTCCTGACTTTC
j_call: TRBJ2-7; clone_size: NA; d_call: TRBD1; v_call: TRBV5-1; cdr3_aa: CASSPTGTGAYEQYF; cdr3_nt: TGCGCCAGCAGCCCAACCGGGACAGGGGCCTACGAGCAGTACTTC
j_call: TRBJ2-3; clone_size: NA; d_call: NA; v_call: TRBV27; cdr3_aa: CAIRARVWVTDTQYF; cdr3_nt: TGTGCCATCCGAGCGAGAGTATGGGTCACAGATACGCAGTATTTT
j_call: TRBJ2-1; clone_size: NA; d_call: NA; v_call: TRBV6-5; cdr3_aa: CASSYRERYNEQFF; cdr3_nt: TGTGCCAGCAGTTACCGGGAGCGGTACAATGAGCAGTTCTTC
j_call: TRBJ2-7; clone_size: NA; d_call: NA; v_call: TRBV12-3/TRBV12-4; cdr3_aa: CASRRGAIDEQYF; cdr3_nt: TGTGCCAGCCGTCGGGGGGCGATAGACGAGCAGTACTTC
j_call: TRBJ2-7; clone_size: once; d_call: TRBD1; v_call: TRBV19; cdr3_aa: CASSTTGAEQYF; cdr3_nt: TGTGCCAGTAGTACCACAGGGGCCGAGCAGTACTTC
j_call: TRBJ1-5; clone_size: NA; d_call: NA; v_call: TRBV19; cdr3_aa: CASSMEGTGMDQPQHF; cdr3_nt: TGTGCCAGTAGTATGGAGGGAACAGGTATGGATCAGCCCCAGCATTTT
j_call: TRBJ1-1; clone_size: NA; d_call: NA; v_call: TRBV18; cdr3_aa: CASSPLNTEAFF; cdr3_nt: TGTGCCAGCTCACCTCTCAACACTGAAGCTTTCTTT
j_call: TRBJ2-2; clone_size: NA; d_call: TRBD1; v_call: TRBV30; cdr3_aa: CAWRNPGQGNTGELFF; cdr3_nt: TGTGCCTGGAGGAACCCGGGACAGGGCAACACCGGGGAGCTGTTTTTT